This TCR beta chain was recorded in a study of blood T cell repertoires in COVID-19. The table came from immunoSEQ multiplex PCR; TCRdb's copy has only in-frame clones and leaves some out. The data hold hundreds of thousands of clones, with more than 85% observed a single time. This sequence was found in a woman in her 30s with acute or convalescent COVID-19. The sequenced material came from peripheral blood.

The CDR3 coding sequence is TGCAGCGTCCCGGGACAGGGTATCTACGAGCAGTACTTC. It codes for CSVPGQGIYEQYF. The chain is built from TRBV29-1 and TRBJ2-7; the match to TRBD1 covers 9 bases. The germline CDR1 and CDR2 sequences are SQVTM and ANQGSEA. With V trimmed by 6 bases and J by 3 bases, 6 bases remained unmatched. CDR3 size: 13 residues.